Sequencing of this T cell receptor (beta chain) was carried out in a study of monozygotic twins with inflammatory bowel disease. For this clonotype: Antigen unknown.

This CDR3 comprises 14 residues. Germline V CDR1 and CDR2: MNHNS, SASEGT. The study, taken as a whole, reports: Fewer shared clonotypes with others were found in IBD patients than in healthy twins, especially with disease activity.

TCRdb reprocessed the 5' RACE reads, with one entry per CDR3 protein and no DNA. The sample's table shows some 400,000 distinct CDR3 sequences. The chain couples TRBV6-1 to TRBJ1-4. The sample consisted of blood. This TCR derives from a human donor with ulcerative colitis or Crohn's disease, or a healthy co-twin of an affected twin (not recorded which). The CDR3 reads CASTLDATNEKLFF.